This T cell receptor beta chain emerged from a study of blood T cell repertoires in COVID-19. Turning to the study itself: T cells, B-cell-depleted T cells, or PBMCs provided the cDNA or gDNA that served as material.

Under the authors' procedure: Reference gene primers were amplified, and this amplification served to estimate nucleated cell counts. TCRdb's table, derived via immunoSEQ multiplex PCR, lists solely in-frame clones and lacks some. V and J calls and clone size are copied from that table; D and trimming were computed from the DNA. The sample records 350,000 to 450,000 clones, about 85% being singletons. V lost 1 base, J lost 0 bases, and 10 bases lay in between. CDR3 length equals 15 residues. Germline V gives CDR1 SGHTA, CDR2 FQGNSA. The sequence came from a woman aged 18-29 years with acute or convalescent COVID-19. This rearrangement joins TRBV7-2 to TRBJ2-7, with D perhaps TRBD2 (6 bases). The sequencing sample was made of peripheral blood. Here the CDR3 DNA reads TGTGCCAGCAGCTTAGACGGGAGTCCCTCCTACGAGCAGTACTTC. It yields the protein CASSLDGSPSYEQYF.